The rows below give T cell receptor beta chains drawn from one sample of a study of blood T cell repertoires in COVID-19. Libraries were prepared by immunoSEQ multiplex PCR; TCRdb keeps only in-frame clonotypes and omits some of them. The sample lists a few hundred thousand clones, roughly 91% occurring once. The specimen was PBMCs or T cells enriched from blood (not recorded which). Receptor source: an older woman who had recovered from COVID-19. Each CDR3 is given without its conserved first and last residue. For some rows the clone size is stated as once, few or many, or as a class when expanded; others skip it.

NA	TRBV2	11	TRBJ1-1	ASSQGLYYIAF
once	TRBV2	11	TRBJ1-2	ASFEGDYHGYT
NA	TRBV12-3/TRBV12-4	10	TRBJ1-5	ASSPGNQPQH
NA	TRBV7-3	12	TRBJ2-3	ASSSGTGTDTQY
NA	TRBV10-1	12	TRBJ1-6	ASSEGTGYSPLH
NA	TRBV7-8	13	TRBJ1-2	ASSSSPRTENGYT
few	TRBV9	16	TRBJ2-1	ASSQGGGLAGQINEQF
NA	TRBV7-2	13	TRBJ1-1	ASSQAQVLNTEAF
NA	TRBV11-3	12	TRBJ1-1	ASSLTGIHTEAF
NA	TRBV27	12	TRBJ2-1	ASSLSYRNNEQF
NA	TRBV2	14	TRBJ2-7	ASRGAGTGGAYEQY
NA	TRBV10-3	12	TRBJ1-2	AISESSVNYGYT
NA	TRBV9	12	TRBJ2-7	ASSVTEGGYEQY
NA	TRBV19	10	TRBJ2-7	ASRHPPGEQY
NA	TRBV5-4	12	TRBJ2-5	ASSLAPGMETQY
NA	TRBV18	12	TRBJ1-2	ASSPDTGSSGYT
NA	TRBV11-2	12	TRBJ1-5	ASSSEHSNQPQH
NA	TRBV12-3/TRBV12-4	11	TRBJ2-7	ASSPDSSYEQY
NA	TRBV21-1	13	TRBJ1-2	ASSAGQLLEYGYT
NA	TRBV5-5	11	TRBJ1-2	ASSVTGDYGYT
NA	TRBV5-1	17	TRBJ2-3	ASSRGTGNQRDYTDTQY
NA	TRBV11-2	12	TRBJ2-1	ASSLPGVKNEQF
NA	TRBV10-3	11	TRBJ1-1	AISESGNTEAF
NA	TRBV7-3	13	TRBJ2-2	ASSLTTGNTGELF
NA	TRBV3-1/TRBV3-2	14	TRBJ1-5	ASSQEYRGSGQPQH
once	TRBV7-6	14	TRBJ1-5	ASSSSLGSGNQPQH
NA	TRBV27	12	TRBJ2-1	ASSLLAAYNEQF
NA	TRBV27	15	TRBJ2-1	ASSSLLLAGSYNEQF
NA	TRBV4-1	15	TRBJ1-1	ASSQGGRGYGNTEAF
NA	TRBV4-1	13	TRBJ1-4	ASSRDTGGTEKLF
NA	TRBV5-1	12	TRBJ1-4	ASSLNRADEKLF
NA	TRBV5-1	12	TRBJ2-5	ASSWGPSEETQY
NA	TRBV12-5	10	TRBJ2-7	ASQSRLGEQY
NA	TRBV28	16	TRBJ1-3	ASSLPWGTGSSGNTIY
NA	TRBV7-8	12	TRBJ2-1	ASSLAGLGNEQF
NA	TRBV4-1	13	TRBJ1-1	ASSLPGGQNTEAF
NA	TRBV18	13	TRBJ1-3	ASSPSQVSGNTIY
NA	TRBV10-2	15	TRBJ2-3	ASRGGGASGRTDTQY
NA	TRBV27	11	TRBJ2-7	ASSRALSYEQY